The clone carrying this T cell receptor (beta chain) was found once. The sample belongs to a study of blood T cell repertoires in COVID-19. About the research overall: Collection of acute and convalescent COVID-19 samples took place in the United States, Italy and Spain. PBMCs, B-cell-depleted T cells, or T cells provided the cDNA or gDNA that made up the material.

How the authors handled the data: Researchers report that nucleated cell counts were estimated from reference gene primer amplification. The assay was immunoSEQ multiplex PCR, and TCRdb's table has in-frame clones only and misses some. V and J calls and clone size are copied from that table; D and trimming were computed from the DNA. The sample shows about 190,000 clones, more than 60% of them seen only once. Germline CDR1 and CDR2: SGHTA and FQGNSA. This CDR3 has 19 amino acids. V gave up 0 bases and J gave up 3 bases, with 23 bases separating them. The sequence was obtained from a woman in her forties or fifties with acute or convalescent COVID-19. The sample comprised peripheral blood. The rearrangement links TRBV7-2 to TRBJ1-2, with D maybe TRBD1 (6 bases). DNA of the CDR3: TGTGCCAGCAGCTTAGCGGCCCCTGGGGGCAGGGATCGGCACTATGGCTACACCTTC. Protein product: CASSLAAPGGRDRHYGYTF.